This passage covers 5 T cell receptor beta chains from one sample sequenced in a study of esophageal squamous cell carcinoma under preoperative chemotherapy. As for time point: before preoperative PTX-NDP chemotherapy. TCRdb re-derived calls from the PCR reads in MiXCR, one entry per CDR3 protein. The sample has approximately 12,000 distinct CDR3 sequences, 50% to 55% seen once. This material was acquired from a patient given preoperative chemotherapy. The receptor set was obtained from a human donor with esophageal squamous cell carcinoma. The donor label of this sample is uncertain.

V and J are TRBV6-1 and TRBJ2-1; the D is unclear. The CDR3 extends over 14 amino acids. Germline lookup yields CDR1 MNHNS and CDR2 SASEGT. The V end lost 1 base, the J end lost 10 bases, and 14 bases lay between the germline ends. In DNA, the CDR3 is TGTGCCAGCAGTGAAGGGGATGAATCCTACGAGCAGTTCTTC. This codes for CASSEGDESYEQFF.

The gene calls are TRBV10-3 and TRBJ2-5; D is tentatively TRBD1 or TRBD2 (7 bases each). Deletions cut 11 bases from V and 0 bases from J, with 19 bases between. Germline lookup yields CDR1 ENHRY and CDR2 SYGVKD. The CDR3 is 15 amino acids. This chain's CDR3 is CAGGEGGRDQETQYF. As DNA, the CDR3 is TGTGCCGGGGGGGAAGGGGGCCGTGACCAAGAGACCCAGTACTTC.

This clonotype was detected many times. The chain links TRBV24-1 to TRBJ2-1; D remains unclear. CDR1 is KGHDR and CDR2 is SFDVKD in the germline V gene. This CDR3 spans 12 amino acids. Trimming left V 5 bases short and J 6 bases short, with 7 bases between. Written as DNA, the CDR3 is TGTGCCACCAGTGGACGAGCCAATGAGCAGTTCTTC. Protein: CATSGRANEQFF.

As to this clonotype: A junction end diverges from the germline sequence, so it may reflect a read error. The chain uses TRBV6-1 and TRBJ2-1; D may be TRBD1 (6 bases). CDR3 length: 15 amino acids. In germline, CDR1 is MNHNS, CDR2 SASEGT. The CDR3 is CASSKRGISYNEQYF. CDR3 DNA: TGTGCCAGCAGTAAGAGGGGGATCTCCTACAATGAGCAGTACTTT.

This clonotype was detected only a few times. The chain combines TRBV6-1 with TRBJ2-1; possibly TRBD1 or TRBD2 for D (5 bases each). Judging by the DNA end, TRBJ2-3 fits better; the J call may be wrong. The germline gives CDR1 MNHNS, CDR2 SASEGT. The CDR3 loop spans 14 amino acids. The CDR3 region is CASTPGRTTDTQYF. The CDR3, as DNA: TGTGCCAGCACCCCGGGACGGACAACAGATACGCAGTATTTT.